The entry below describes one TCR beta chain. The antigen is undetermined. Sequencing used immunoSEQ multiplex PCR; TCRdb keeps in-frame clones, though not all of them. The sample holds about 110,000 clones, about four fifths seen once. The data originate from a study of T cell responses to AZD1222 COVID-19 vaccine. The CDR3 has 11 amino acids. V was pared by 5 bases and J by 7 bases, with 8 bases between. In germline, CDR1 is MNHEY, CDR2 SVGAGI. Study conclusions and caveats: Nearly half of spike-specific TCRs reportedly target unmutated variant regions.

The sequence derives from an adult in good health. This chain uses TRBV6-5 with TRBJ1-2; no clear D gene. Sequencing used peripheral blood, obtained on day 0 of AZD1222 vaccination. This CDR3 reads CASSPWLGYTF. As DNA, the CDR3 is TGTGCCAGCAGTCCGTGGCTTGGCTACACCTTC.